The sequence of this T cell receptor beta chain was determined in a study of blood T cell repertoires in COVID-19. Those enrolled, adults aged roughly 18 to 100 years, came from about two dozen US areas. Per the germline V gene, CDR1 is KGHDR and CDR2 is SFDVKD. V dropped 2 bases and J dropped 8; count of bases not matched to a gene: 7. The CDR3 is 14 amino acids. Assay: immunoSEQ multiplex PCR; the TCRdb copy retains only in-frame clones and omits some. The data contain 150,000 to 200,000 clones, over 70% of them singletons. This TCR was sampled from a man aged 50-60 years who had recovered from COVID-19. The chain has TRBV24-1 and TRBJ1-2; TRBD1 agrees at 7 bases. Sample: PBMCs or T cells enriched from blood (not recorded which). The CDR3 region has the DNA TGTGCCACCAGTGATTCCCGACAGGGAAAGGGCTACACCTTC. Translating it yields CATSDSRQGKGYTF.